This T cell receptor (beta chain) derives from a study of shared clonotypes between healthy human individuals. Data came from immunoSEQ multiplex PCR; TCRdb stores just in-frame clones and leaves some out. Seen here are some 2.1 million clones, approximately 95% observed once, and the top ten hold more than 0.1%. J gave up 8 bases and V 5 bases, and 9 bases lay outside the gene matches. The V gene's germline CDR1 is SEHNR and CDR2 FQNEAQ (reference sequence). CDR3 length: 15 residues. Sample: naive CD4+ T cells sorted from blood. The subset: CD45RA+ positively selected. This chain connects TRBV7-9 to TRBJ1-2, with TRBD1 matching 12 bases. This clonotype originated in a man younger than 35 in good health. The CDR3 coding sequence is TGTGCCAGCAGCCGACCGGGACAGGGGGCAGAGGGCTACACCTTC. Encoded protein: CASSRPGQGAEGYTF.